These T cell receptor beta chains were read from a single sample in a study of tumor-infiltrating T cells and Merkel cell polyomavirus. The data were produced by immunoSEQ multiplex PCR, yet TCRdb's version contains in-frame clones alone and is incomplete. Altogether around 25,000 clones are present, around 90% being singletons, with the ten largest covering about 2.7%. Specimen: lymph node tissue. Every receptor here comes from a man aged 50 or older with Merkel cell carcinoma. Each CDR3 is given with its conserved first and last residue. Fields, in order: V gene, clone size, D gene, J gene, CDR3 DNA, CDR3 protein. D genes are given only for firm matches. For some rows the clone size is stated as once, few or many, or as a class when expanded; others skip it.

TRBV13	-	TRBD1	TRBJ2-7	TGTGCCAGCAGCCTCAGACAGGGGGCACGCGAGCAGTACTTC	CASSLRQGAREQYF
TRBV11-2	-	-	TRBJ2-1	TGTGCCAGCAGCTTAGATCCCAGGTCCTACAATGAGCAGTTCTTC	CASSLDPRSYNEQFF
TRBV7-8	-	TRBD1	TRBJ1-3	TGTGCCAGCAGCTTTTGGGACAGCCCGCTAAGCTCTGGAAACACCATATATTTT	CASSFWDSPLSSGNTIYF
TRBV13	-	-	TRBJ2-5	TGTGCCAGCAGCTTAGTGGTCGGGGGATCGAGGGAGACCCAGTACTTC	CASSLVVGGSRETQYF
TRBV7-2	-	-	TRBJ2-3	TGTGCCAGCAGCTCAAAAGTGCAGGCCCCGACCTTTACGCAGTATTTT	CASSSKVQAPTFTQYF
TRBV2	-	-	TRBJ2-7	TGTGCCAGCAGTGATCCGCTAGTTGGGTCCGAGCAGTACTTC	CASSDPLVGSEQYF
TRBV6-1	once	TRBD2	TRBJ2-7	TGTGCCAGCATCCGTTCGGGGGGGGTCTCCTACGAGCAGTACTTC	CASIRSGGVSYEQYF
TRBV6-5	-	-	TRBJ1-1	TGTGCCAGCAGCCCGAGGGCGGGACTTCAAGCTTTCTTT	CASSPRAGLQAFF
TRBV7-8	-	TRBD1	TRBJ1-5	TGTGCCAGCAGCAGAAGACAGGGGCAGCCCCAGCATTTT	CASSRRQGQPQHF
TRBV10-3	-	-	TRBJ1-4	TGTGCCATCAGTTCTCCGACAGGCCCAGAAAAACTGTTTTTT	CAISSPTGPEKLFF
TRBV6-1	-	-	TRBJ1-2	TGTGCCAGCAGTGAAAACAGGGTAGATGGCTACACCTTC	CASSENRVDGYTF
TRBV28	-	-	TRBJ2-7	TGTGCCAGCAGTGGGGGGACAGCGGAAACCTACGAGCAGTACTTC	CASSGGTAETYEQYF
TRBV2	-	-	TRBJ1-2	TGTGCCAGCAGTGAGGGTCGGGTCTATGGCTACACCTTC	CASSEGRVYGYTF